The following is a TCR beta chain sequence with its context. Antigen specificity is unknown. Germline V gives CDR1 SGDLS, CDR2 YYNGEE. J gave up 0 bases and V 2 bases, and 4 bases lay outside the gene matches. This CDR3 is built from 18 residues. The sample is drawn from a study of post-analysis software for immune sequencing data. Study-level findings and limits: Patients used several TRBV segments, including TRBV5-6, TRBV5-1 and TRBV20-1, more often than controls.

Prepared TCR beta cDNA libraries contained unique molecular identifiers. Some 500,000 cDNA molecules were obtained per 1 to 10 million input T cells. One entry per CDR3 protein results from TCRdb running MiXCR on the PCR reads. The repertoire includes hundreds of thousands of distinct CDR3 sequences, under 70% of them detected once, and roughly 4.4% sits in the top ten. The origin of this receptor is a girl aged 10 to 17 with multiple sclerosis. The chain recombines TRBV9 with TRBJ2-1; 14 bases fit TRBD2. Source material: blood. CDR3 sequence reads: CASSVGTSGSFSYNEQFF. In DNA, the CDR3 is TGTGCCAGCAGCGTGGGGACTAGCGGGAGTTTCTCCTACAATGAGCAGTTCTTC.